This T cell receptor (beta chain) is drawn from a study of cytomegalovirus exposure and HLA in healthy donors. Study findings and constraints: Association of a missense DCLRE1C variant with TCR beta V- and J-gene trimming was reported in a later analysis. Researchers counted 150 to 200 TCR beta chains as cytomegalovirus-associated.

About this clone: The antigen is not known.

The ends lost 0 bases at V and 4 bases at J; junction bases unmatched: 6. Germline values: CDR1 ENHRY, CDR2 SYGVKD. The CDR3 totals 17 residues. In nominal health when sampled, donors likely had unrecorded immune exposures nonetheless. PCR involved 60 Vbeta and 13 Jbeta primers. Clones were sequenced by immunoSEQ multiplex PCR, and TCRdb holds only the in-frame ones, with some missing. Altogether about 150,000 clones are present, 79% being singletons, with the ten largest covering under 8%. Sequencing used PBMCs. The V and J genes are TRBV10-3 and TRBJ2-3; 11 bases fit TRBD2. This receptor was obtained from a middle-aged man in good health and CMV-seropositive. As DNA, the CDR3 is TGTGCCATCAGTGAGTCTAGGCTAGCGGGAGGCCCAGATACGCAGTATTTT. Its translation is CAISESRLAGGPDTQYF.